Each of the 22 T cell receptor beta chains below was sequenced from the same sample in a study of CD8 T cells in ankylosing spondylitis. Study results and caveats: It appeared that ankylosing spondylitis blood was characterized by a TCR beta motif of about eight highly homologous variants.

Their antigen targets remain unknown. Each CDR3 protein is one row after TCRdb ran MiXCR on the 5' RACE reads. This sample has about 330,000 distinct CDR3 sequences, with 8% found just once. Source material: blood, either unsorted or a sorted T cell fraction (not recorded which). Receptor source: a male donor with ankylosing spondylitis.

The chain carries TRBV5-1 and TRBJ1-5; D ambiguous. Germline loops: CDR1 SGHRS, CDR2 YFSETQ. The CDR3 has 13 residues. Trimming stripped 2 bases from V and 0 bases from J, with 3 bases between. As DNA, the CDR3 is TGCGCCAGCAGCTTTCTTAGCAATCAGCCCCAGCATTTT. Protein sequence: CASSFLSNQPQHF.

This clonotype was detected ten times or more. V gene TRBV5-1 combines with J gene TRBJ2-1, with 11 bases that match TRBD1. Germline V CDR1 and CDR2: SGHRS, YFSETQ. This CDR3 spans 16 amino acids. Trimming at V came to 0 bases and at J to 4 bases, leaving 3 bases not matched to a gene. CDR3 sequence reads: CASSLVGTGGYNEQFF. DNA for the CDR3: TGCGCCAGCAGCTTGGTAGGGACAGGGGGATACAATGAGCAGTTCTTC.

This clonotype was counted between two and nine times. The CDR3 sequence is CASSEWDRDYEQYF. CDR3 bases: TGTGCCAGCAGTGAATGGGACAGGGACTACGAGCAGTACTTC. The J gene is TRBJ2-7, the V gene TRBV2; 9 bases align to TRBD1. Trimming removed 2 bases from V and 3 bases from J; junction bases left unmatched: 2. Germline lookup yields CDR1 SNHLY and CDR2 FYNNEI. CDR3 size: 14 residues. Full variable domain (outside the CDR3, taken from reference TRBV2 and TRBJ2-7): EPEVTQTPSHQVTQMGQEVILRCVPISNHLYFYWYRQILGQKVEFLVSFYNNEISEKSEIFDDQFSVERPDGSNFTLKIRSTKLEDSAMYFCASSEWDRDYEQYFGPGTRLTVT.

There are a few counts of this clonotype. The chain combines TRBV29-1 with TRBJ2-3; D might be TRBD2 (6 bases). The CDR3 extends over 13 amino acids. The V and J ends lost 8 bases and 3 bases respectively, with 15 bases between them. Germline-derived CDR1 and CDR2 are SQVTM and ANQGSEA. The CDR3 here is CSQRFGGTDTQYF. The CDR3 nucleotides read TGCAGCCAACGATTCGGGGGTACAGATACGCAGTATTTT.

This clonotype was seen a handful of times. The chain recombines TRBV7-6 with TRBJ2-1; 12 nucleotides line up with TRBD2. V shed 1 base, J shed 9 bases, and the junction held 4 bases outside the gene matches. CDR1 SGHVS and CDR2 FNYEAQ come from the germline V gene. CDR3 length: 15 amino acids. CDR3: CASSLVRLAGAEQFF. Here the CDR3 DNA reads TGTGCCAGCAGCTTAGTGAGACTAGCGGGAGCTGAGCAGTTCTTC.

This clonotype was seen a handful of times. The CDR3 DNA reads as TGTGCCAGCAGCTCCGCGGACGGACGGTATCAGCCCCAGCATTTT. Translated: CASSSADGRYQPQHF. V and J are TRBV7-2 and TRBJ1-5; D gene ambiguous. Germline CDR1 SGHTA, CDR2 FQGNSA. CDR3 length: 15 amino acids. V was trimmed by 4 bases and J by 5 bases, leaving 15 bases between them.

The V gene is TRBV6-1, the J gene TRBJ2-7; D perhaps matches TRBD1 (5 bases). The CDR3 has 13 amino acids. Germline CDR1 is MNHNS and CDR2 is SASEGT. Trimming shortened V by 6 bases and J by 0 bases, and 9 bases separated the two germline ends. CDR3 in DNA: TGTGCCAGCAGGGACACCAACTCCTACGAGCAGTACTTC. Residues: CASRDTNSYEQYF.

This chain joins TRBV19 and TRBJ1-5, with 7 bases matching TRBD1. CDR1 is LNHDA, CDR2 SQIVND, per germline (reference sequence). The CDR3 runs to 15 residues. V trimming: 3 bases; J trimming: 0 bases; junction bases outside the gene matches: 2. DNA for the CDR3: TGTGCCAGTAGTATCAGGGGGTATAGCAATCAGCCCCAGCATTTT. It specifies CASSIRGYSNQPQHF.

The V gene is TRBV9, the J gene TRBJ2-2; TRBD2 matches at 8 bases. Germline loops: CDR1 SGDLS, CDR2 YYNGEE. The CDR3 consists of 16 residues. The V gene end was trimmed by 2 bases and the J gene end by 3 bases; junction bases not matched to a gene: 6. The CDR3 region has the DNA TGTGCCAGCAGCGTTGTTTCGGGAGGGGACACCGGGGAGCTGTTTTTT. As protein: CASSVVSGGDTGELFF.

This chain uses TRBV4-2 with TRBJ2-3; TRBD2 aligns across 8 bases. The V and J ends lost 0 bases and 3 bases, in that order; junction bases with no gene match: 8. Germline values: CDR1 LGHNA, CDR2 YNFKEQ. This CDR3 region has 17 residues. The CDR3 reads CASSQEGSGRATDTQYF. The CDR3 DNA reads TGTGCCAGCAGCCAAGAAGGGAGCGGGAGAGCTACAGATACGCAGTATTTT.

The chain combines TRBV5-1 with TRBJ1-3, with D unresolved. This CDR3 has 15 amino acids. Between the trimmed V and J ends, which lost 0 bases and 0 bases, there was a span of 7 bases. CDR1 is SGHRS, CDR2 YFSETQ, per germline. This CDR3 reads CASSLEGYSGNTIYF. DNA of the CDR3: TGCGCCAGCAGCTTGGAAGGATACTCTGGAAACACCATATATTTT.

The chain is built from TRBV5-1 and TRBJ2-5, with a tentative D call TRBD1 (6 bases). V gave up 4 bases and J gave up 5 bases, with 18 bases separating them. The CDR3 covers 15 residues. Germline assignment: CDR1 SGHRS and CDR2 YFSETQ. The DNA for the CDR3 is TGCGCCAGCAGCCCGGGACATCGGCGGCCCGAGACCCAGTACTTC. As protein: CASSPGHRRPETQYF. Full variable domain (outside the CDR3, taken from reference TRBV5-1 and TRBJ2-5): KAGVTQTPRYLIKTRGQQVTLSCSPISGHRSVSWYQQTPGQGLQFLFEYFSETQRNKGNFPGRFSGRQFSNSRSEMNVSTLELGDSALYLCASSPGHRRPETQYFGPGTRLLVL.

This rearrangement joins TRBV14 to TRBJ1-5; D ambiguous. V was pared by 3 bases and J by 0 bases, with 6 bases between. Germline CDR1 reads SGHDN; CDR2 reads FVKESK. This CDR3 spans 14 amino acids. The CDR3 nucleotides are TGTGCCAGCAGCCAGGCAAATAGCAATCAGCCCCAGCATTTT. Protein: CASSQANSNQPQHF.

V gene TRBV20-1 combines with J gene TRBJ2-1; TRBD2 agrees at 11 bases. The CDR3 has 14 residues. Germline loops: CDR1 DFQATT, CDR2 SNEGSKA (reference sequence). The CDR3 region is CSATGLAAMNEQFF. DNA for the CDR3: TGCAGCGCAACGGGACTAGCGGCCATGAATGAGCAGTTCTTC.

In this sample, this clonotype turned up a few times. The chain links TRBV6-1 to TRBJ1-6; D remains ambiguous. With 10 bases removed from V and 0 bases from J, the gap between germline ends came to 10 bases. CDR3 length: 14 amino acids. Germline V gene data show CDR1 as MNHNS and CDR2 as SASEGT. The CDR3 nucleotides are TGTGCCACACGCAGGAGCTCCTATAATTCACCCCTCCACTTT. It encodes CATRRSSYNSPLHF.

This clonotype was observed a few times. The rearrangement uses TRBV9 and TRBJ2-1, with TRBD2 matching over 9 bases. The CDR3 sequence is 15 residues long. Per the germline V gene, CDR1 is SGDLS and CDR2 is YYNGEE. After removal of 0 bases from V and 4 bases from J, the junction contained 2 bases not matched to a gene. CDR3 sequence reads: CASSVGREGYNEQFF. CDR3 coding DNA: TGTGCCAGCAGCGTAGGGCGGGAGGGGTACAATGAGCAGTTCTTC.

This clonotype showed up many times. The rearrangement links TRBV11-2 to TRBJ2-2; tentatively, D is TRBD1 or TRBD2 (5 bases each). CDR3 size: 13 residues. Per germline, CDR1 SGHAT and CDR2 FQNNGV. V lost 5 bases and J lost 11, with 15 bases in between. Written as DNA, the CDR3 is TGTGCCAGCAGCCCAGGGACCGGCGGCGAGCTGTTTTTT. This translates into CASSPGTGGELFF.

This sequence joins TRBV20-1 and TRBJ2-1; possible D gene TRBD2, 6 bases. This CDR3 is 18 amino acids long. Germline lookup yields CDR1 DFQATT and CDR2 SNEGSKA (reference sequence). V lost 6 bases to trimming and J lost 1 base, with 25 bases between them. This CDR3 reads CSAHPPSVSILSYNEQFF. The CDR3 DNA is TGCAGTGCCCACCCTCCTAGCGTCTCGATCCTTTCCTACAATGAGCAGTTCTTC.

This clonotype has more than one count but fewer than ten. In DNA, the CDR3 is TGTGCCAGCAGTTATAGGGGAGCAATTAGCACAGATACGCAGTATTTT. This translates into CASSYRGAISTDTQYF. J is TRBJ2-3 and V is TRBV6-5; D may correspond to TRBD1 or TRBD2 (5 bases each). There are 16 residues in the CDR3. Germline assignment: CDR1 MNHEY and CDR2 SVGAGI. V was pared by 3 bases and J by 0 bases, with 13 bases between.

This clonotype was seen only a few times. The chain links TRBV24-1 to TRBJ2-7; TRBD2 matches 10 bases. Per germline, CDR1 KGHDR and CDR2 SFDVKD. The CDR3 covers 16 residues. J was trimmed by 6 bases and V by 5 bases; bases with no gene match: 12. The chain's CDR3 is CATSALGPSGSSEQYF. CDR3 nucleotides: TGTGCCACCAGTGCCCTGGGGCCTAGCGGGAGTTCCGAGCAGTACTTC.

The chain combines TRBV3-1 with TRBJ2-3; 9 positions agree with TRBD2. This CDR3 contains 15 residues. Germline V gene lookup returns CDR1 LGHDT and CDR2 YNNKEL (reference sequence). The V segment lost 3 bases and the J segment 3 bases; nucleotides outside the gene matches: 4. The CDR3 loop reads CASSQGGRATDTQYF. The CDR3 DNA is TGTGCCAGCAGCCAGGGCGGGAGGGCTACAGATACGCAGTATTTT.

This clonotype was counted at least ten times. V is TRBV5-1 and J is TRBJ1-3; D call uncertain. Trimming removed 1 base at V and 0 bases at J, with 5 bases between. Germline CDR1 is SGHRS and CDR2 is YFSETQ. The length of the CDR3 is 14 residues. The CDR3 protein is CASSLTVSGNTIYF. Written as DNA, the CDR3 is TGCGCCAGCAGCTTGACCGTCTCTGGAAACACCATATATTTT.